This TCR beta chain was observed in a study of naive and memory T cell subsets. Study-level points and caveats: A few larger clonotypes appeared in naive repertoires, especially CD8, possibly memory cells re-expressing CD45RA.

This clonotype came up a few times. The antigen remains undetermined. Two oligonucleotides, mixed equimolar, formed the beta constant-region primer covering TRBC1 and TRBC2. Ligated cDNA was amplified by four rounds of PCR with nested alpha and beta constant-region primers and SP2. MiXCR, applied by TCRdb to the UMI-ligation and nested PCR reads, yields one record per CDR3 protein. The sample carries about 90,000 distinct CDR3 sequences, about 11% recorded once. Deletions cut 0 bases from V and 9 bases from J, with 18 bases between. The germline V gene encodes CDR1 LGHNA and CDR2 YSLEER. The CDR3 is made up of 16 amino acids.

Sample: naive CD4+ T cells from blood. This chain links TRBV4-3 with TRBJ1-5; D is possibly TRBD1 (6 bases). This clonotype originated in a human donor in good health. CDR3: CASSQDFPQGPSPQHF. The CDR3 DNA sequence: TGCGCCAGCAGCCAAGATTTTCCACAGGGACCCTCGCCCCAGCATTTT.